A single sample gave rise to the 18 T cell receptor beta chains below, sequenced in a study of OX40 agonist ivuxolimab in advanced cancers. TCRdb's copy holds only in-frame clones and misses some; the assay was immunoSEQ multiplex PCR. This table has 70,000 to 80,000 clones, 88% appearing once. Material: CD4+ or CD8+ T cells sorted from blood, obtained in a trial of the OX40 agonist ivuxolimab. The receptors derive from an adult with an advanced solid tumor such as melanoma, head and neck, liver or kidney cancer.

The J gene is TRBJ1-4, the V gene TRBV9; a weak D match, TRBD1 (6 bases). CDR1 is SGDLS, CDR2 YYNGEE, per germline. The CDR3 consists of 16 residues. V was cut by 3 bases and J by 8 bases, with 20 bases left in between. CDR3 residues: CASSEGGNPVHEKLFF. In DNA form, the CDR3 reads TGTGCCAGCAGCGAGGGGGGAAACCCCGTGCACGAAAAACTGTTTTTT.

This clone turned up a few times. V is TRBV6-1 and J is TRBJ1-5; the D gene is possibly TRBD1 (6 bases). The germline V and J ends were trimmed by 4 bases and 8 bases, with 15 bases remaining between them. This CDR3 has 14 residues. CDR1 and CDR2 (germline): MNHNS, SASEGT. The CDR3 loop reads CASSGHREKEPQHF. Here the CDR3 DNA reads TGTGCCAGCAGTGGACACAGGGAAAAGGAGCCCCAGCATTTT.

This clone was picked up one time. V usage is TRBV7-2 and J usage is TRBJ1-2; D ambiguous. The V gene lost 4 bases and the J gene lost 4 bases, with 16 bases spanning the gap. The CDR3 contains 15 residues. Per the germline V gene, CDR1 is SGHTA and CDR2 is FQGNSA. CDR3 coding DNA: TGTGCCAGCAGCTCATCGGGCCACCTGAGCTATGGCTACACCTTC. Translating gives CASSSSGHLSYGYTF.

The table lists this clone with a count of one. The V call is TRBV7-2, the J call TRBJ1-4; 9 bases match TRBD1. Germline CDR1 and CDR2: SGHTA and FQGNSA. V dropped 5 bases and J dropped 8; count of bases not matched to a gene: 9. This CDR3 is 15 amino acids long. The CDR3 region is CASSPGQGRGEKLFF. The CDR3 coding sequence is TGTGCCAGCAGCCCAGGACAGGGGAGGGGAGAAAAACTGTTTTTT. Full variable domain (outside the CDR3, taken from reference TRBV7-2 and TRBJ1-4): GAGVSQSPSNKVTEKGKDVELRCDPISGHTALYWYRQSLGQGLEFLIYFQGNSAPDKSGLPSDRFSAERTGGSVSTLTIQRTQQEDSAVYLCASSPGQGRGEKLFFGSGTQLSVL.

This chain connects TRBV7-2 to TRBJ2-5; 8 bases fit TRBD1. The CDR3 consists of 16 residues. Unmatched junction bases numbered 8, after V lost 1 base and J lost 4 bases. Germline V lookup: CDR1 SGHTA, CDR2 FQGNSA. The CDR3 DNA sequence: TGTGCCAGCAGCTTAGGTCAGGGGGCACGATCAGAGACCCAGTACTTC. This encodes CASSLGQGARSETQYF.

The rearrangement uses TRBV19 and TRBJ2-7; 10 nucleotides match TRBD1. Germline V gene data show CDR1 as LNHDA and CDR2 as SQIVND (reference sequence). The CDR3 has 16 amino acids. V was pared by 5 bases and J by 5 bases, with 12 bases of the junction left unmatched. As DNA, the CDR3 is TGTGCCAGTAGTGCACAGACAGGGGGCGCGATGAACGAGCAGTACTTC. Its protein is CASSAQTGGAMNEQYF.

The rearrangement uses TRBV28 and TRBJ1-4; a possible D gene is TRBD1 (5 bases). Germline lookup yields CDR1 MDHEN and CDR2 SYDVKM. CDR3 size: 12 residues. V lost 8 bases and J 6 bases, leaving 10 bases between the germline ends. This CDR3 reads CASGGTHEKLFF. As DNA, the CDR3 is TGTGCCAGCGGAGGGACTCATGAAAAACTGTTTTTT. The whole variable domain, remainder taken from reference TRBV28 and TRBJ1-4, is DVKVTQSSRYLVKRTGEKVFLECVQDMDHENMFWYRQDPGLGLRLIYFSYDVKMKEKGDIPEGYSVSREKKERFSLILESASTNQTSMYLCASGGTHEKLFFGSGTQLSVL.

The genes are TRBV5-1 and TRBJ2-7, with 7 bases aligning to TRBD1. Germline V CDR1 and CDR2: SGHRS, YFSETQ. The CDR3 length is 14 residues. V was clipped by 0 bases and J by 7 bases; unmatched bases: 7. The chain's CDR3 is CASSLAQGEREQYF. CDR3 DNA: TGCGCCAGCAGCTTGGCCCAGGGGGAAAGGGAGCAGTACTTC.

The chain employs TRBV6-5 and TRBJ2-3; D may be TRBD1 or TRBD2 (6 bases each). The CDR3 sequence is 15 residues long. CDR1 is MNHEY and CDR2 is SVGAGI in the germline V gene. Trimming pared 5 bases from V and 5 bases from J, leaving 17 bases between. CDR3 nucleotides: TGTGCCAGCAGTAGAACCGGGGGCCTGGGAGATACGCAGTATTTT. It specifies CASSRTGGLGDTQYF.

The chain is built from TRBV5-4 and TRBJ1-1, with TRBD1 matching over 7 bases. The CDR3 totals 13 residues. Germline CDR1 reads SGHNT; CDR2 reads YYREEE (reference sequence). V shed 4 bases and J 7 bases; nucleotides not matched to a gene: 7. CDR3 DNA sequence: TGTGCCAGCAGCCCAGGACAGGAAGTTGAAGCTTTCTTT. Translating gives CASSPGQEVEAFF.

The rearrangement uses TRBV28 and TRBJ2-1; tentative D call: TRBD2 (6 bases). The CDR3 is made up of 14 amino acids. The germline V gene has CDR1 MDHEN and CDR2 SYDVKM. V gave up 6 bases and J gave up 2 bases, with 11 bases separating them. The CDR3 DNA follows: TGTGCCAGCAGAGATAGCGGTGCCTACAATGAGCAGTTCTTC. The encoded protein is CASRDSGAYNEQFF.

The chain joins TRBV4-2 to TRBJ2-7, with D possibly matching TRBD2 (7 bases). There are 16 residues in the CDR3. CDR1 and CDR2 from the germline V gene are LGHNA and YNFKEQ. Trimming pared 0 bases from V and 0 bases from J, leaving 12 bases between. The chain's CDR3 is CASSQDRGASSYEQYF. The CDR3 DNA follows: TGTGCCAGCAGCCAAGATCGGGGGGCAAGCTCCTACGAGCAGTACTTC.

The V gene is TRBV4-3, the J gene TRBJ2-4; a possible D gene is TRBD1 (5 bases). The CDR3 has 15 amino acids. V was trimmed by 0 bases and J by 6 bases, leaving 12 bases between them. Germline CDR1 LGHNA, CDR2 YSLEER. The CDR3: CASSQDAQGPNIQYF. CDR3 in DNA: TGCGCCAGCAGCCAAGATGCCCAGGGCCCAAACATTCAGTACTTC.

The chain is built from TRBV18 and TRBJ1-6, with D unresolved. CDR1 and CDR2 (germline): KGHSH, LQKENI. V was shortened by 3 bases and J by 3 bases, with 9 bases between the two germline ends. The CDR3 totals 15 residues. The DNA for the CDR3 is TGTGCCAGCTCACCGCTAGTTCACTATAATTCACCCCTCCACTTT. Translated: CASSPLVHYNSPLHF.

The genes are TRBV19 and TRBJ2-2; no clear D gene. This CDR3 region has 14 residues. Trimming left V 3 bases short and J 2 bases short, with 7 bases between. CDR1 and CDR2 from the germline V gene are LNHDA and SQIVND (reference sequence). This CDR3 is CASSMAHNTGELFF. CDR3 DNA sequence: TGTGCCAGTAGTATGGCACACAACACCGGGGAGCTGTTTTTT.

The chain links TRBV5-1 to TRBJ2-2; D ambiguous. Germline-derived CDR1 and CDR2 are SGHRS and YFSETQ. V was shortened by 0 bases and J by 6 bases, with 15 bases between the two germline ends. CDR3 length: 16 residues. CDR3 coding DNA: TGCGCCAGCAGCTTGGTAGGGATGGCTGGGTCCGGGGAGCTGTTTTTT. This gives the protein CASSLVGMAGSGELFF. Variable domain in full (rest from reference TRBV5-1 and TRBJ2-2): KAGVTQTPRYLIKTRGQQVTLSCSPISGHRSVSWYQQTPGQGLQFLFEYFSETQRNKGNFPGRFSGRQFSNSRSEMNVSTLELGDSALYLCASSLVGMAGSGELFFGEGSRLTVL.

The V gene is TRBV4-1, the J gene TRBJ2-5, with a possible D match to TRBD2 (6 bases). CDR1 and CDR2 from the germline V gene are MGHRA and YSYEKL. This CDR3 region has 18 residues. Trimming shortened V by 1 base and J by 7 bases, and 25 bases separated the two germline ends. Here the CDR3 reads CASSQGAAVGGQRRTQYF. In DNA, the CDR3 is TGCGCCAGCAGCCAAGGGGCAGCGGTGGGAGGTCAGAGGAGGACCCAGTACTTC.

The chain couples TRBV7-2 to TRBJ2-7; 11 nucleotides match TRBD2. CDR1 and CDR2 (germline): SGHTA, FQGNSA. This CDR3 is 13 amino acids long. With V trimmed by 5 bases and J by 5 bases, 2 bases remained unmatched. In DNA form, the CDR3 reads TGTGCCAGCAGCCGACTAGCGGGAAACGAGCAGTACTTC. Encoded protein: CASSRLAGNEQYF.